This T cell receptor (beta chain) was retrieved from a study of blood T cell repertoires in COVID-19. Study information: COVID-19 samples from acute and convalescent phases originated in the United States, Italy and Spain. The cDNA or gDNA used as material had been derived from T cells, B-cell-depleted T cells, or PBMCs.

Original data processing: Reference gene primer amplification gave nucleated cell count estimates. Clones were sequenced by immunoSEQ multiplex PCR, and TCRdb holds only the in-frame ones, with some missing. V and J calls plus clone size are reproduced from that table; the DNA served to infer D and trimming. Here the sample spans more than 90,000 clones, 75% to 85% being singletons. The CDR3 sequence is 13 residues long. The germline V gene encodes CDR1 MDHEN and CDR2 SYDVKM. The junction had 3 bases not matched to a gene; V was cut back by 4 bases and J by 6 bases. The material sequenced was peripheral blood. The clonotype comes from a woman aged 80 or over with acute or convalescent COVID-19. V gene TRBV28 combines with J gene TRBJ1-3, with 7 bases matching TRBD1. The CDR3: CASSSGQLNTIYF. CDR3 DNA sequence: TGTGCCAGCAGTTCGGGACAGCTAAACACCATATATTTT.